Presented here are 16 T cell receptor beta chains from one specimen sequenced in a study of preoperative IRX-2 immunotherapy in early breast cancer. Assay: immunoSEQ multiplex PCR; the TCRdb copy retains only in-frame clones and omits some. Here the sample spans 75,000 to 100,000 clones, about nine tenths being singletons. Treatment meaning: preoperative locoregional IRX-2 cytokine immunotherapy. The sample consisted of tumor tissue, taken after IRX-2 immunotherapy. The receptors come from a human donor with breast cancer.

The V call is TRBV12-5, the J call TRBJ1-2; tentative D call: TRBD1 (6 bases). The germline V gene has CDR1 LGHNT and CDR2 FRNRAP. Deletions cut 2 bases from V and 4 bases from J, with 17 bases between. The CDR3 has 16 amino acids. CDR3 protein: CASGLPSGHRVYGYTF. In DNA, the CDR3 is TGTGCTAGTGGTTTGCCCTCGGGACACCGAGTCTATGGCTACACCTTC.

The chain links TRBV7-1 to TRBJ1-2, with D unresolved. TRBV7-1 is labeled an ORF, and its function is uncertain. V was shortened by 5 bases and J by 10 bases, with 17 bases between the two germline ends. The CDR3 loop spans 13 amino acids. The CDR3 coding sequence is TGTGCCAGCAGCACGTATACAGTCGATTCCTACACCTTC. Protein product: CASSTYTVDSYTF.

This clone came up once. V is TRBV18 and J is TRBJ2-7; TRBD1 matches at 9 bases. Germline trimming cut 2 bases from V and 6 bases from J; bases unmatched to any gene: 23. In germline, CDR1 is KGHSH, CDR2 LQKENI. This CDR3 is 20 amino acids long. CDR3 in amino acids: CASSPSFRDGQGLIGSEQYF. CDR3 DNA: TGTGCCAGCTCACCAAGTTTTAGAGATGGACAGGGGTTGATTGGGAGCGAGCAGTACTTC. Filled out from reference TRBV18 and TRBJ2-7, the complete variable domain reads NAGVMQNPRHLVRRRGQEARLRCSPMKGHSHVYWYRQLPEEGLKFMVYLQKENIIDESGMPKERFSAEFPKEGPSILRIQQVVRGDSAAYFCASSPSFRDGQGLIGSEQYFGPGTRLTVT.

The gene calls are TRBV6-8 and TRBJ2-3, with 9 bases that match TRBD2. V lost 9 bases, J lost 4 bases, and 8 bases stayed unmatched. CDR1 and CDR2 from the germline V gene are MNHGY and SAAAGT. This CDR3 comprises 14 residues. The DNA of the CDR3 is TGTGCCAGTAGGGATAGCGGGAGCCCAGATACGCAGTATTTT. Its translation is CASRDSGSPDTQYF.

In regard to this clone: This same CDR3 is encoded by further DNA sequences in the sample. This chain joins TRBV18 and TRBJ1-3; the D is unclear. The ends were cut back, 3 bases at V and 0 bases at J, with 6 bases in the middle. The CDR3 length is 14 residues. CDR1 and CDR2 (germline): KGHSH, LQKENI. CDR3 in amino acids: CASSPGASGNTIYF. DNA for the CDR3: TGTGCCAGCTCACCCGGAGCCTCTGGAAACACCATATATTTT.

The chain uses TRBV5-1 and TRBJ2-7; 7 bases match TRBD2. The CDR3 runs 14 residues. Unmatched junction bases numbered 6, after V lost 1 base and J lost 5 bases. CDR1 and CDR2 (germline): SGHRS, YFSETQ. CDR3 protein: CASSLWEGSHEQYF. In DNA, the CDR3 is TGCGCCAGCAGCTTGTGGGAGGGGTCCCACGAGCAGTACTTC.

The rearrangement joins TRBV5-1 to TRBJ1-4; D might be TRBD1 (5 bases). The CDR3 is 16 residues long. V lost 0 bases and J 8 bases, leaving 17 bases between the germline ends. The germline V gene has CDR1 SGHRS and CDR2 YFSETQ. CDR3 sequence: CASSLAGSGPGEKLFF. The CDR3 region has the DNA TGCGCCAGCAGCTTGGCGGGTTCAGGGCCAGGCGAAAAACTGTTTTTT.

This sequence joins TRBV5-1 and TRBJ2-7; TRBD1 is a possible D gene (6 bases). V lost 3 bases to trimming and J lost 3 bases, with 13 bases between them. The CDR3 length is 14 residues. Germline V lookup: CDR1 SGHRS, CDR2 YFSETQ. The CDR3 loop is CASSYTNRDYEQYF. The CDR3 nucleotides are TGCGCCAGCAGCTATACGAACAGGGACTACGAGCAGTACTTC.

The chain uses TRBV5-1 and TRBJ1-3, with TRBD1 matching 8 bases. Germline V lookup: CDR1 SGHRS, CDR2 YFSETQ. With V trimmed by 4 bases and J by 3 bases, 3 bases remained unmatched. The CDR3 length is 14 residues. CDR3 loop: CASSTQGDGNTIYF. In nucleotides, the CDR3 is TGCGCCAGCAGCACACAGGGGGATGGAAACACCATATATTTT.

The chain uses TRBV6-8 and TRBJ2-1; TRBD1 matches at 7 bases. CDR1 and CDR2 (germline): MNHGY, SAAAGT. Trimming at V came to 5 bases and at J to 6 bases, leaving 7 bases not matched to a gene. The CDR3 sequence is 14 residues long. The CDR3 sequence is CASSDRGGSNEQFF. The DNA for the CDR3 is TGTGCCAGCAGTGACCGAGGGGGCTCCAATGAGCAGTTCTTC.

The rearrangement links TRBV19 to TRBJ2-7; 8 nucleotides match TRBD2. J was trimmed by 5 bases and V by 6 bases; bases with no gene match: 6. The germline CDR1 and CDR2 sequences are LNHDA and SQIVND (reference sequence). The CDR3 length is 13 residues. The CDR3 DNA sequence: TGTGCCAGTAGCATCCGGGAGGGGGACGAGCAGTACTTC. Translating gives CASSIREGDEQYF.

The chain has TRBV6-8 and TRBJ2-7, with D maybe TRBD2 (7 bases). This CDR3 comprises 17 residues. V dropped 6 bases and J dropped 0 bases, with 21 bases sitting between them. Germline V CDR1 and CDR2: MNHGY, SAAAGT. CDR3 amino acids: CASRPRGSSGYSYEQYF. CDR3 DNA sequence: TGTGCCAGCAGACCTAGGGGGAGTAGCGGGTACTCCTACGAGCAGTACTTC.

The chain is built from TRBV5-1 and TRBJ1-3; D gene ambiguous. Germline CDR1 and CDR2: SGHRS and YFSETQ. The CDR3 covers 17 residues. V was pared by 1 base and J by 0 bases, with 14 bases between. The CDR3 nucleotides are TGCGCCAGCAGCTTGATCGAATTAAGAGACTCTGGAAACACCATATATTTT. It codes for CASSLIELRDSGNTIYF.

This clone has a single count. CDR3 coding DNA: TGTGCTAGTGGTTTGGTCCATAGTGACAGAGGATACTCTGGAAACACCATATATTTT. The encoded protein is CASGLVHSDRGYSGNTIYF. The chain joins TRBV12-5 to TRBJ1-3; a possible D gene is TRBD1 (5 bases). V was shortened by 0 bases and J by 0 bases, with 18 bases between the two germline ends. This CDR3 has 19 residues. Per the germline V gene, CDR1 is LGHNT and CDR2 is FRNRAP.

This chain joins TRBV30 and TRBJ2-3, with D uncertain. The CDR3 runs 13 residues. Germline CDR1 GTSNPN, CDR2 SVGIG (reference sequence). V lost 1 base, J lost 4 bases, and 9 bases lay in between. CDR3 amino acids: CAWSESPADTQYF. DNA of the CDR3: TGTGCCTGGAGTGAGTCGCCGGCAGATACGCAGTATTTT.

The rearrangement uses TRBV27 and TRBJ1-1, with TRBD1 matching over 7 bases. CDR1 MNHEY and CDR2 SMNVEV come from the germline V gene (reference sequence). The CDR3 spans 13 residues. V trimming: 3 bases; J trimming: 11 bases; junction bases outside the gene matches: 9. The CDR3 reads CASSLHSAGGAFF. In DNA form, the CDR3 reads TGTGCCAGCAGTTTGCACTCGGCAGGGGGGGCTTTCTTT.